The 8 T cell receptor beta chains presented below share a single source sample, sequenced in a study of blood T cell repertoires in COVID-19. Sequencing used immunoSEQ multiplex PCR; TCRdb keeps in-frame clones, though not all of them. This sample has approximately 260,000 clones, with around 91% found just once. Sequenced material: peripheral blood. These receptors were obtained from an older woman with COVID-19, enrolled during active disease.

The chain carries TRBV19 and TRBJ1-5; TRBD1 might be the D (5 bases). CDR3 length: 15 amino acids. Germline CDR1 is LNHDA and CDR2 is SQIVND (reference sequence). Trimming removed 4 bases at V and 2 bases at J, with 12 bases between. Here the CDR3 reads CASSNWRDGNQPQHF. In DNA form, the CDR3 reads TGTGCCAGTAGTAACTGGAGGGACGGCAATCAGCCCCAGCATTTT.

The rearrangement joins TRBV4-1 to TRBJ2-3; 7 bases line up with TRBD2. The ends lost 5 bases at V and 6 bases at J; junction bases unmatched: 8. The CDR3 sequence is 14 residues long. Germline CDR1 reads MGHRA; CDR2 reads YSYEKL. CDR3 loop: CASSDGGGADTQYF. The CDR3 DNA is TGCGCCAGCAGCGATGGCGGGGGAGCTGATACGCAGTATTTT.

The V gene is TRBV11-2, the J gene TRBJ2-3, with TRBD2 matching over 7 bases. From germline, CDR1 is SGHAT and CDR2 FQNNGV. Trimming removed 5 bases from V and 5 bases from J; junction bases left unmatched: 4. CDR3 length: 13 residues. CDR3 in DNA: TGTGCCAGCAGCGCAGGACTAGGAGATACGCAGTATTTT. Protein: CASSAGLGDTQYF.

In DNA form, the CDR3 reads TGTGCCAGCAGGGCCGGGACAGGGGGCAGCTACGAGCAGTACTTC. It yields the protein CASRAGTGGSYEQYF. The rearrangement links TRBV6-5 to TRBJ2-7, with TRBD1 matching 12 bases. The V segment lost 6 bases and the J segment 3 bases; nucleotides outside the gene matches: 6. This CDR3 contains 15 residues. Germline CDR1 is MNHEY and CDR2 is SVGAGI.

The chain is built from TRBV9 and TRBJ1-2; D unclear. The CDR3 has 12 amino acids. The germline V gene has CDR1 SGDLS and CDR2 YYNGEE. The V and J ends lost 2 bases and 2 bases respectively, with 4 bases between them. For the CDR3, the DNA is TGTGCCAGCAGCGTCGGGAACTATGGCTACACCTTC. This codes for CASSVGNYGYTF.

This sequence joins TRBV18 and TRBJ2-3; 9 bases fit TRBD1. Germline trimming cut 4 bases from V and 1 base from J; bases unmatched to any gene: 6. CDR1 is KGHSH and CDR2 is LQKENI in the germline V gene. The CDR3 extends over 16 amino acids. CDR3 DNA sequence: TGTGCCAGCTCACAAGAGTGGACAGGGGGCACAGATACGCAGTATTTT. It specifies CASSQEWTGGTDTQYF.

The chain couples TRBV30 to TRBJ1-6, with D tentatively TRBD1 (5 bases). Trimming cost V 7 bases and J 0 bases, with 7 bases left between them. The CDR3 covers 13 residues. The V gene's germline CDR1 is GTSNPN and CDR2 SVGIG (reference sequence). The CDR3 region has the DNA TGTGCCTACAGGAGCTCCTATAATTCACCCCTCCACTTT. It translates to CAYRSSYNSPLHF.

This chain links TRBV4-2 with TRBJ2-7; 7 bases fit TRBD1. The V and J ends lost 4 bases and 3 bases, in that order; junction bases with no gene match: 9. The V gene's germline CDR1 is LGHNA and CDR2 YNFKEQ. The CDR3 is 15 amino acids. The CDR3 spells CASSPALTGNYEQYF. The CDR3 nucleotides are TGTGCCAGCAGCCCCGCCTTGACAGGGAACTACGAGCAGTACTTC.